A single sample gave rise to the 28 T cell receptor beta chains below, sequenced in a study of cytomegalovirus exposure and HLA in healthy donors. The method was immunoSEQ multiplex PCR; TCRdb's version includes in-frame clones alone and lacks a portion of them. The table lists roughly 300,000 clones, 70% to 90% of them singletons, with around 0.8% in the top ten. Sequenced input: PBMCs. The source of these receptors is a young woman in good health and CMV-seronegative.

For the CDR3, the DNA is TGCGCCAGCAGCTTGGCTCCCAGGGGATATTCCAACTCTGGAAACACCATATATTTT. This encodes CASSLAPRGYSNSGNTIYF. This chain links TRBV5-1 with TRBJ1-3; D is possibly TRBD1 (6 bases). The CDR3 length is 19 residues. From germline, CDR1 is SGHRS and CDR2 YFSETQ. The V end lost 0 bases, the J end lost 0 bases, and 19 bases lay between the germline ends.

The chain combines TRBV5-4 with TRBJ1-1, with TRBD1 as a possible D gene (5 bases). This CDR3 comprises 15 residues. Looked up from germline, CDR1 is SGHNT and CDR2 is YYREEE (reference sequence). V was pared by 4 bases and J by 0 bases, with 13 bases between. The CDR3 protein is CASSPNQGMNTEAFF. The CDR3 DNA sequence: TGTGCCAGCAGCCCAAATCAGGGTATGAACACTGAAGCTTTCTTT.

The gene calls are TRBV10-2 and TRBJ1-5; D unresolved. The CDR3 runs 14 residues. Looked up from germline, CDR1 is WSHSY and CDR2 is SAAADI. V was cut by 6 bases and J by 6 bases, with 15 bases left in between. The DNA of the CDR3 is TGCGCCAGCAGCGCTAGACCAGGAGGTCAGCCCCAGCATTTT. Translating gives CASSARPGGQPQHF.

The J gene is TRBJ2-7, the V gene TRBV5-6, with 13 positions matching TRBD2. There are 14 residues in the CDR3. Germline V gene data show CDR1 as SGHDT and CDR2 as YYEEEE. V dropped 4 bases and J dropped 5; count of bases not matched to a gene: 3. CDR3 region: CASSAGLAGDEQYF. The CDR3 DNA is TGTGCCAGCAGCGCTGGACTAGCGGGAGACGAGCAGTACTTC. Based on the CDR3 plus reference TRBV5-6 and TRBJ2-7, the full variable domain is DAGVTQSPTHLIKTRGQQVTLRCSPKSGHDTVSWYQQALGQGPQFIFQYYEEEERQRGNFPDRFSGHQFPNYSSELNVNALLLGDSALYLCASSAGLAGDEQYFGPGTRLTVT.

The chain is built from TRBV7-3 and TRBJ1-2, with D unclear. Germline CDR1 is SGHTA and CDR2 is FQGTGA. Between the trimmed V and J ends, which lost 3 bases and 5 bases, there was a span of 10 bases. The length of the CDR3 is 13 residues. In DNA, the CDR3 is TGTGCCAGCAGCTTGCGCCCCCGTTATGGCTACACCTTC. Residues: CASSLRPRYGYTF.

The chain uses TRBV9 and TRBJ2-1, with 8 bases matching TRBD1. This CDR3 contains 17 residues. Germline CDR1 SGDLS, CDR2 YYNGEE. V lost 3 bases, J lost 5 bases, and 13 bases stayed unmatched. The CDR3 protein is CASSARTGHPLNNEQFF. CDR3 bases: TGTGCCAGCAGCGCCCGGACAGGGCATCCCCTAAACAATGAGCAGTTCTTC.

This sequence joins TRBV7-2 and TRBJ2-7, with TRBD1 matching 9 bases. CDR3 length equals 15 residues. Germline CDR1 reads SGHTA; CDR2 reads FQGNSA. V was pared by 2 bases and J by 3 bases, with 5 bases of the junction left unmatched. The CDR3: CASSLWGQGGYEQYF. Written as DNA, the CDR3 is TGTGCCAGCAGCTTATGGGGACAGGGTGGCTACGAGCAGTACTTC.

The chain has TRBV29-1 and TRBJ1-4; 7 bases are shared with TRBD1. The V and J ends lost 7 bases and 6 bases, in that order; junction bases with no gene match: 8. The CDR3 is 13 amino acids. Germline assignment: CDR1 SQVTM and CDR2 ANQGSEA. CDR3 DNA sequence: TGCAGCGCGAACAGGGGAACGGATGAAAAACTGTTTTTT. As protein: CSANRGTDEKLFF.

The chain carries TRBV2 and TRBJ2-7; TRBD1 agrees at 9 bases. Germline V gene data show CDR1 as SNHLY and CDR2 as FYNNEI. The CDR3 loop spans 16 amino acids. V shed 0 bases, J shed 6 bases, and the junction held 9 bases outside the gene matches. The CDR3 sequence is CASSEALPGQGSEQYF. The CDR3 bases are TGTGCCAGCAGTGAAGCTTTACCGGGACAGGGTAGCGAGCAGTACTTC.

The V gene is TRBV7-3, the J gene TRBJ2-7, with D possibly matching TRBD2 (7 bases). Germline loops: CDR1 SGHTA, CDR2 FQGTGA. The CDR3 is 14 residues long. V was clipped by 0 bases and J by 5 bases, with 11 bases between them. DNA of the CDR3: TGTGCCAGCAGCTTAACGGGGGGGCAGAACGAGCAGTACTTC. Encoded protein: CASSLTGGQNEQYF.

The rearrangement links TRBV6-5 to TRBJ2-1; D not resolved. Trimming left V 5 bases short and J 8 bases short, with 16 bases between. This CDR3 is 14 amino acids long. Germline V gene lookup returns CDR1 MNHEY and CDR2 SVGAGI. The chain's CDR3 is CASSPLGLSHEQFF. The DNA for the CDR3 is TGTGCCAGCAGTCCACTGGGCCTAAGCCATGAGCAGTTCTTC.

The chain joins TRBV29-1 to TRBJ1-1, with D perhaps TRBD1 (6 bases). The V end lost 6 bases, the J end lost 3 bases, and 11 bases lay between the germline ends. CDR3 length equals 12 residues. Germline V gives CDR1 SQVTM, CDR2 ANQGSEA. The CDR3 coding sequence is TGCAGCGTGGCCGGACAGTACACTGAAGCTTTCTTT. This translates into CSVAGQYTEAFF.

The genes are TRBV4-2 and TRBJ1-2; the D gene is possibly TRBD1 (5 bases). CDR3 length equals 14 residues. The germline gives CDR1 LGHNA, CDR2 YNFKEQ. The V end lost 4 bases, the J end lost 6 bases, and 15 bases lay between the germline ends. CDR3 nucleotide sequence: TGTGCCAGCAGCCCTTGGGACTCTTTCGATGGCTACACCTTC. It specifies CASSPWDSFDGYTF.

The rearrangement links TRBV19 to TRBJ1-5, with TRBD1 matching 9 bases. The V segment lost 7 bases and the J segment 5 bases; nucleotides outside the gene matches: 9. The germline gives CDR1 LNHDA, CDR2 SQIVND (reference sequence). This CDR3 contains 15 residues. The CDR3 bases are TGTGCCAGTAACTCGGGAGGACAGGGGTATCAGCCCCAGCATTTT. It specifies CASNSGGQGYQPQHF.

The V and J genes are TRBV18 and TRBJ1-2; no reliable D call. V was clipped by 4 bases and J by 4 bases, with 19 bases between them. The CDR3 length is 16 residues. Germline CDR1 KGHSH, CDR2 LQKENI. The CDR3 DNA reads as TGTGCCAGCTCACGTTCCCAGGAGGGTGTCGGCTATGGCTACACCTTC. Translated, it gives CASSRSQEGVGYGYTF.

The rearrangement uses TRBV18 and TRBJ2-5; 8 bases are a match to TRBD1. The CDR3 is made up of 15 amino acids. The V gene end was trimmed by 2 bases and the J gene end by 1 base; junction bases not matched to a gene: 3. CDR1 KGHSH and CDR2 LQKENI come from the germline V gene. As DNA, the CDR3 is TGTGCCAGCTCACCAAAGGGGACAGGCCAAGAGACCCAGTACTTC. Its protein product is CASSPKGTGQETQYF.

This clone came up once. The chain links TRBV2 to TRBJ2-1, with 12 nucleotides matching TRBD2. The CDR3 runs 14 residues. Unmatched junction bases numbered 8, after V lost 7 bases and J lost 10 bases. The germline V gene has CDR1 SNHLY and CDR2 FYNNEI. The CDR3 region has the DNA TGTGCCAGCAAAAGGCTAGCGGGAGGGCAAGAGCAGTTCTTC. Translated, it gives CASKRLAGGQEQFF.

This chain links TRBV6-1 with TRBJ1-2; no clear D. V gave up 1 base and J gave up 2 bases, with 8 bases separating them. This CDR3 region has 14 residues. The germline V gene has CDR1 MNHNS and CDR2 SASEGT. CDR3 residues: CASSEVAQNYGYTF. The CDR3 bases are TGTGCCAGCAGTGAAGTGGCCCAAAACTATGGCTACACCTTC.

This clone was recorded a few times. The J gene is TRBJ2-7, the V gene TRBV5-4, with D possibly TRBD1 on 7 matching bases. The CDR3 loop spans 15 amino acids. Germline CDR1 is SGHNT and CDR2 is YYREEE (reference sequence). Trimming removed 4 bases from V and 3 bases from J, with 17 bases in between. The CDR3 DNA reads as TGTGCCAGCAGCGGGAGCCCCCAGGGGGGCTACGAGCAGTACTTC. Translated, it gives CASSGSPQGGYEQYF.

The rearrangement joins TRBV6-5 to TRBJ1-1; no clear D gene. V was shortened by 8 bases and J by 3 bases, with 13 bases between the two germline ends. This CDR3 is built from 13 residues. From germline, CDR1 is MNHEY and CDR2 SVGAGI. Written as DNA, the CDR3 is TGTGCCAGCCAACGGGGTCGTGACACTGAAGCTTTCTTT. This gives the protein CASQRGRDTEAFF.

This clone appeared a few times. V and J are TRBV4-1 and TRBJ1-5; no clear D. Germline V gives CDR1 MGHRA, CDR2 YSYEKL. The CDR3 runs 15 residues. With 1 base removed from V and 1 base from J, the gap between germline ends came to 8 bases. In nucleotides, the CDR3 is TGCGCCAGCAGCCAAGCCGAGGGCAGCAATCAGCCCCAGCATTTT. It is translated as CASSQAEGSNQPQHF.

The chain carries TRBV10-3 and TRBJ2-7; D remains unclear. V gave up 5 bases and J gave up 0 bases, with 5 bases separating them. CDR1 ENHRY and CDR2 SYGVKD come from the germline V gene. This CDR3 is 12 amino acids long. This CDR3 is CAISPSSYEQYF. The CDR3 coding sequence is TGTGCCATCAGTCCGAGCTCCTACGAGCAGTACTTC.

J is TRBJ1-5 and V is TRBV28, with TRBD1 matching over 8 bases. The J segment lost 6 bases and the V segment lost 3 bases, leaving 4 bases of the junction unmatched. The CDR3 consists of 14 residues. The V gene's germline CDR1 is MDHEN and CDR2 SYDVKM. The CDR3 DNA follows: TGTGCCAGCAGTTTTGGACAGGGAGGTCAGCCCCAGCATTTT. As protein: CASSFGQGGQPQHF. The full variable domain, its missing parts supplied by reference TRBV28 and TRBJ1-5, is DVKVTQSSRYLVKRTGEKVFLECVQDMDHENMFWYRQDPGLGLRLIYFSYDVKMKEKGDIPEGYSVSREKKERFSLILESASTNQTSMYLCASSFGQGGQPQHFGDGTRLSIL.

The V gene is TRBV6-1, the J gene TRBJ2-7; TRBD2 aligns across 11 bases. CDR1 MNHNS and CDR2 SASEGT come from the germline V gene. The CDR3 contains 14 residues. The J segment lost 6 bases and the V segment lost 5 bases, leaving 6 bases of the junction unmatched. The CDR3: CASSRLAGPSEQYF. For the CDR3, the DNA is TGTGCCAGCAGTAGACTAGCGGGACCTTCCGAGCAGTACTTC.

The J gene is TRBJ2-2, the V gene TRBV7-3; maybe TRBD1 (6 bases). The germline V gene encodes CDR1 SGHTA and CDR2 FQGTGA. This CDR3 contains 17 residues. Trimming took 3 bases from V and 3 from J, leaving 17 bases between them. As DNA, the CDR3 is TGTGCCAGCAGCTTCGGAGCAAGGACAGATTACACCGGGGAGCTGTTTTTT. Its translation is CASSFGARTDYTGELFF.

J is TRBJ1-4 and V is TRBV4-3; perhaps TRBD1 as D (5 bases). The CDR3 spans 17 residues. V dropped 0 bases and J dropped 0 bases, with 11 bases sitting between them. Germline-derived CDR1 and CDR2 are LGHNA and YSLEER. The CDR3, as DNA: TGCGCCAGCAGCCAAGATCGGGGGGAAGCAACTAATGAAAAACTGTTTTTT. This encodes CASSQDRGEATNEKLFF.

V is TRBV5-4 and J is TRBJ2-3; a weak D match, TRBD2 (5 bases). The length of the CDR3 is 16 residues. The germline CDR1 and CDR2 sequences are SGHNT and YYREEE (reference sequence). The V gene lost 1 base and the J gene lost 0 bases, with 12 bases spanning the gap. CDR3 coding DNA: TGTGCCAGCAGCTTGCGACTATCCACTAGCACAGATACGCAGTATTTT. It codes for CASSLRLSTSTDTQYF.

This clone was counted a single time. This chain uses TRBV5-4 with TRBJ2-5, with a possible D match to TRBD1 (5 bases). Germline V lookup: CDR1 SGHNT, CDR2 YYREEE (reference sequence). The CDR3 extends over 13 amino acids. Trimming removed 4 bases from V and 3 bases from J, with 10 bases in between. The CDR3, as DNA: TGTGCCAGCAGCCACCAGGGTGAAGAGACCCAGTACTTC. This codes for CASSHQGEETQYF.